The 26 T cell receptor beta chains below were found in one sample sequenced in a study of shared clonotypes between healthy human individuals. TCRdb keeps only in-frame clones here, not all; method: immunoSEQ multiplex PCR. The table lists hundreds of thousands of clones, approximately 79% of them singletons. The sample taken for sequencing was memory CD4+ T cells sorted from blood. Subset meaning: CD45RA-negative fraction. All receptors come from a woman aged 25-40 years in good health.

The chain employs TRBV5-1 and TRBJ1-5; TRBD1 matches 7 bases. The V and J ends lost 4 bases and 6 bases, in that order; junction bases with no gene match: 7. The germline V gene encodes CDR1 SGHRS and CDR2 YFSETQ. There are 14 residues in the CDR3. The CDR3 coding sequence is TGCGCCAGCAGCCTAGACAGGGAGAGTCAGCCCCAGCATTTT. Residues: CASSLDRESQPQHF.

There are a few counts of this clone. The CDR3 nucleotides are TGTGCCATCAGTGAGACAGGGCCCACTGAAGCTTTCTTT. Translating it yields CAISETGPTEAFF. The genes are TRBV10-3 and TRBJ1-1; weak D call: TRBD1 (6 bases). Trimming took off 2 bases at V and 4 bases at J, with 8 bases between the two ends. This CDR3 contains 13 residues. The germline V gene encodes CDR1 ENHRY and CDR2 SYGVKD.

The chain recombines TRBV30 with TRBJ2-7; the match to TRBD2 covers 7 bases. CDR3 length: 15 residues. Germline CDR1 GTSNPN, CDR2 SVGIG (reference sequence). J lost 4 bases, V lost 3 bases, and 12 bases had no gene match. This chain's CDR3 is CAWSPGPGLLYEQYF. The CDR3 nucleotides read TGTGCCTGGAGCCCCGGCCCGGGACTATTATACGAGCAGTACTTC.

The chain joins TRBV6-6 to TRBJ2-3; D is perhaps TRBD1 (5 bases). V lost 7 bases and J lost 6, with 14 bases in between. Germline V gene data show CDR1 as MNHNY and CDR2 as SVGAGI (reference sequence). The CDR3 contains 13 residues. CDR3 DNA sequence: TGTGCCAGCACCTCAGGTGGGGCCGATACGCAGTATTTT. This codes for CASTSGGADTQYF.

V gene TRBV6-1 combines with J gene TRBJ2-5; TRBD2 aligns across 12 bases. The CDR3 covers 14 residues. The germline V gene has CDR1 MNHNS and CDR2 SASEGT. With 7 bases clipped from V and 5 bases from J, the junction kept 5 bases outside the gene matches. The CDR3 DNA follows: TGTGCCAGCATTTCGCTAGCGGGAGGGGAGACCCAGTACTTC. Translating it yields CASISLAGGETQYF.

The chain has TRBV30 and TRBJ2-7; a weak D match, TRBD2 (6 bases). Trimming pared 1 base from V and 7 bases from J, leaving 11 bases between. Germline values: CDR1 GTSNPN, CDR2 SVGIG (reference sequence). This CDR3 has 12 amino acids. CDR3 amino acids: CAWSGQTREQYF. As DNA, the CDR3 is TGTGCCTGGAGTGGACAGACTAGGGAGCAGTACTTC.

V and J are TRBV27 and TRBJ1-2; no clear D. The CDR3 is 17 residues long. V was cut by 0 bases and J by 4 bases, with 18 bases left in between. CDR1 and CDR2 from the germline V gene are MNHEY and SMNVEV (reference sequence). The CDR3 loop is CASSLSATAVRVYGYTF. Written as DNA, the CDR3 is TGTGCCAGCAGTTTATCCGCCACTGCGGTCCGGGTCTATGGCTACACCTTC.

The chain is built from TRBV6-5 and TRBJ1-2; D remains ambiguous. Trimming took 4 bases from V and 2 from J, leaving 11 bases between them. The length of the CDR3 is 14 residues. Per germline, CDR1 MNHEY and CDR2 SVGAGI. CDR3 in amino acids: CASSLRGFNYGYTF. For the CDR3, the DNA is TGTGCCAGCAGTTTGCGTGGCTTCAACTATGGCTACACCTTC.

This clone has only one observation. A much larger clonotype is one base distant, so this may be a read error. V is TRBV5-6 and J is TRBJ2-7; 9 bases map to TRBD1. This CDR3 has 13 amino acids. The V segment lost 4 bases and the J segment 2 bases; nucleotides outside the gene matches: 1. The germline V gene encodes CDR1 SGHDT and CDR2 YYEEEE. The CDR3 DNA reads TGTGCCAGCAGCGACAGGGGGGCCTACGAGCAGTACTTC. It yields the protein CASSDRGAYEQYF.

The chain combines TRBV29-1 with TRBJ2-6, with D perhaps TRBD2 (6 bases). CDR3 length: 13 amino acids. The V and J ends lost 4 bases and 2 bases respectively, with 6 bases between them. In germline, CDR1 is SQVTM, CDR2 ANQGSEA. CDR3 loop: CSVGGAGANVLTF. Here the CDR3 DNA reads TGCAGCGTTGGGGGGGCTGGGGCCAACGTCCTGACTTTC.

The V gene is TRBV6-5, the J gene TRBJ1-2, with D unclear. The V gene's germline CDR1 is MNHEY and CDR2 SVGAGI. This CDR3 has 11 residues. V gave up 8 bases and J gave up 5 bases, with 9 bases separating them. The CDR3 sequence: CASGRGYGYTF. The CDR3 DNA follows: TGTGCCAGCGGTCGGGGATATGGCTACACCTTC.

CDR3 coding DNA: TGCGCCAGCAGCCCCGACAGAACCTTTAATGAAAAACTGTTTTTT. Its translation is CASSPDRTFNEKLFF. The chain has TRBV5-1 and TRBJ1-4; D is possibly TRBD1 (5 bases). Looked up from germline, CDR1 is SGHRS and CDR2 is YFSETQ. Between the trimmed V and J ends, which lost 4 bases and 4 bases, there was a span of 14 bases. This CDR3 has 15 residues.

This chain joins TRBV10-1 and TRBJ2-3, with D maybe TRBD2 (6 bases). The CDR3 extends over 14 amino acids. Deletions cut 6 bases from V and 4 bases from J, with 14 bases between. Germline-derived CDR1 and CDR2 are WNHNN and SYGVQD (reference sequence). The CDR3 loop is CASSDGGVADTQYF. The CDR3 bases are TGCGCCAGCAGCGACGGGGGAGTGGCAGATACGCAGTATTTT.

This sequence joins TRBV7-9 and TRBJ2-5; 12 nucleotides agree with TRBD1. Trimming cost V 3 bases and J 5 bases; bases outside gene matches: 4. The CDR3 spans 15 residues. Germline V CDR1 and CDR2: SEHNR, FQNEAQ (reference sequence). CDR3 residues: CASSFGTGGVETQYF. The CDR3 DNA reads TGTGCCAGCAGCTTTGGGACAGGGGGCGTGGAGACCCAGTACTTC. The variable domain in full, completed from reference TRBV7-9 and TRBJ2-5, reads DTGVSQNPRHKITKRGQNVTFRCDPISEHNRLYWYRQTLGQGPEFLTYFQNEAQLEKSRLLSDRFSAERPKGSFSTLEIQRTEQGDSAMYLCASSFGTGGVETQYFGPGTRLLVL.

This clone was found a few times. The chain links TRBV18 to TRBJ2-7; the D gene is possibly TRBD1 (6 bases). Trimming stripped 4 bases from V and 3 bases from J, with 13 bases between. CDR1 is KGHSH, CDR2 LQKENI, per germline. This CDR3 region has 14 residues. The CDR3 region has the DNA TGTGCCAGCTCACAAACGGACAGACTCTACGAGCAGTACTTC. Its protein product is CASSQTDRLYEQYF.

This rearrangement joins TRBV6-1 to TRBJ2-7, with D perhaps being TRBD1 or TRBD2 (5 bases each). V shed 3 bases and J shed 12 bases, with 18 bases lying between them. Germline V gives CDR1 MNHNS, CDR2 SASEGT. CDR3 length: 13 amino acids. In nucleotides, the CDR3 is TGTGCCAGCAGTGAGCCGGGACGAGTTTGGCGGTACTTC. It encodes CASSEPGRVWRYF.

This chain uses TRBV5-1 with TRBJ2-1; maybe TRBD2 (6 bases). The germline V and J ends were trimmed by 5 bases and 3 bases, with 9 bases remaining between them. Per germline, CDR1 SGHRS and CDR2 YFSETQ. This CDR3 is 13 amino acids long. The CDR3 sequence is CASSPTSYNEQFF. CDR3 DNA: TGCGCCAGCAGTCCGACTAGCTACAATGAGCAGTTCTTC.

The chain joins TRBV25-1 to TRBJ1-2; D is ambiguous. There are 12 residues in the CDR3. Deletions cut 5 bases from V and 2 bases from J, with 6 bases between. Germline values: CDR1 MGHDK, CDR2 SYGVNS. In DNA, the CDR3 is TGTGCCAGCAGTACGTCCAACTATGGCTACACCTTC. It specifies CASSTSNYGYTF.

The chain combines TRBV7-2 with TRBJ1-1; D is unclear. V was shortened by 1 base and J by 4 bases, with 13 bases between the two germline ends. This CDR3 has 15 residues. Germline loops: CDR1 SGHTA, CDR2 FQGNSA. CDR3 bases: TGTGCCAGCAGCTTAGGGGGAAGTCTTGTCACTGAAGCTTTCTTT. This translates into CASSLGGSLVTEAFF.

This clone occurred once. CDR3 sequence reads: CAISESPEGTDTQYF. CDR3 sequence (DNA): TGTGCCATCAGTGAGAGTCCTGAAGGGACAGATACGCAGTATTTT. The chain links TRBV10-3 to TRBJ2-3; D is undetermined. V gave up 2 bases and J gave up 3 bases, with 12 bases separating them. The CDR3 is 15 residues long. The germline V gene encodes CDR1 ENHRY and CDR2 SYGVKD.

The chain uses TRBV19 and TRBJ1-1; D is unresolved. CDR1 LNHDA and CDR2 SQIVND come from the germline V gene (reference sequence). The V and J ends lost 5 bases and 2 bases respectively, with 9 bases between them. The CDR3 totals 13 residues. The CDR3 DNA is TGTGCCAGTAGTTCCCGGCTAAACACTGAAGCTTTCTTT. Translated: CASSSRLNTEAFF. Full variable domain (remainder filled in from reference TRBV19 and TRBJ1-1): DGGITQSPKYLFRKEGQNVTLSCEQNLNHDAMYWYRQDPGQGLRLIYYSQIVNDFQKGDIAEGYSVSREKKESFPLTVTSAQKNPTAFYLCASSSRLNTEAFFGQGTRLTVV.

In regard to this clone: The sample holds other DNA sequences that translate to the same CDR3. The V gene is TRBV11-2, the J gene TRBJ2-1; 10 nucleotides agree with TRBD2. After removal of 3 bases from V and 4 bases from J, the junction contained 0 bases not matched to a gene. This CDR3 is 14 amino acids long. CDR1 and CDR2 from the germline V gene are SGHAT and FQNNGV. CDR3 residues: CASSLTSGYNEQFF. CDR3 nucleotides: TGTGCCAGCAGCTTGACTAGCGGGTACAATGAGCAGTTCTTC.

This chain uses TRBV2 with TRBJ2-1; the match to TRBD2 covers 13 bases. Germline CDR1 SNHLY, CDR2 FYNNEI. The CDR3 runs to 18 residues. V shed 6 bases and J 0 bases; nucleotides not matched to a gene: 8. CDR3 sequence (DNA): TGTGCCAGCAGGGCCGGGACTAGCGGGACCAGCTCCTACAATGAGCAGTTCTTC. Translation gives CASRAGTSGTSSYNEQFF. Using reference TRBV2 and TRBJ2-1 for the parts outside the CDR3, the full variable domain is EPEVTQTPSHQVTQMGQEVILRCVPISNHLYFYWYRQILGQKVEFLVSFYNNEISEKSEIFDDQFSVERPDGSNFTLKIRSTKLEDSAMYFCASRAGTSGTSSYNEQFFGPGTRLTVL.

The chain recombines TRBV15 with TRBJ2-3; D not certain. Per germline, CDR1 LNHNV and CDR2 YYDKDF (reference sequence). Trimming left V 0 bases short and J 5 bases short, with 9 bases between. CDR3 length: 14 residues. This chain's CDR3 is CATSRDRTGDTQYF. For the CDR3, the DNA is TGTGCCACCAGCAGAGATCGGACGGGAGATACGCAGTATTTT.

J is TRBJ2-5 and V is TRBV10-2; TRBD2 matches at 15 bases. Germline trimming cut 6 bases from V and 0 bases from J; bases unmatched to any gene: 8. The germline gives CDR1 WSHSY, CDR2 SAAADI. The CDR3 sequence is 18 residues long. CDR3 coding DNA: TGCGCCAGCAGCGAGCCGGGACTAGCGGGAGGTAACCAAGAGACCCAGTACTTC. Amino acids: CASSEPGLAGGNQETQYF.

V is TRBV5-1 and J is TRBJ2-7; 7 bases fit TRBD2. Germline lookup yields CDR1 SGHRS and CDR2 YFSETQ. This CDR3 region has 13 residues. The junction had 3 bases not matched to a gene; V was cut back by 1 base and J by 5 bases. As DNA, the CDR3 is TGCGCCAGCAGCTTGCGGGAGGCTGACGAGCAGTACTTC. This translates into CASSLREADEQYF.